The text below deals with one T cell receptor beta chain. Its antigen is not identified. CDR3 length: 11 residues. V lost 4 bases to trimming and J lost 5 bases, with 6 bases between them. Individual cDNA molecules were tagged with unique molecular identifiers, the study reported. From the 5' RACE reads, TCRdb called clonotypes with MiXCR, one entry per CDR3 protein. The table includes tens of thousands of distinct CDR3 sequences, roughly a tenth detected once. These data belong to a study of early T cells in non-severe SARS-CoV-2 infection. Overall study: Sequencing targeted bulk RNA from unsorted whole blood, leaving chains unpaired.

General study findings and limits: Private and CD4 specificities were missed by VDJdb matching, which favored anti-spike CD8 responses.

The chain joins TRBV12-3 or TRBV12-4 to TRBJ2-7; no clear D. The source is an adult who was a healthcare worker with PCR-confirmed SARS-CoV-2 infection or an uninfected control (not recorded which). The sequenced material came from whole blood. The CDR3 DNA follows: TGTGCCAGCAGTTCCCTCAACGAGCAGTACTTC. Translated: CASSSLNEQYF.